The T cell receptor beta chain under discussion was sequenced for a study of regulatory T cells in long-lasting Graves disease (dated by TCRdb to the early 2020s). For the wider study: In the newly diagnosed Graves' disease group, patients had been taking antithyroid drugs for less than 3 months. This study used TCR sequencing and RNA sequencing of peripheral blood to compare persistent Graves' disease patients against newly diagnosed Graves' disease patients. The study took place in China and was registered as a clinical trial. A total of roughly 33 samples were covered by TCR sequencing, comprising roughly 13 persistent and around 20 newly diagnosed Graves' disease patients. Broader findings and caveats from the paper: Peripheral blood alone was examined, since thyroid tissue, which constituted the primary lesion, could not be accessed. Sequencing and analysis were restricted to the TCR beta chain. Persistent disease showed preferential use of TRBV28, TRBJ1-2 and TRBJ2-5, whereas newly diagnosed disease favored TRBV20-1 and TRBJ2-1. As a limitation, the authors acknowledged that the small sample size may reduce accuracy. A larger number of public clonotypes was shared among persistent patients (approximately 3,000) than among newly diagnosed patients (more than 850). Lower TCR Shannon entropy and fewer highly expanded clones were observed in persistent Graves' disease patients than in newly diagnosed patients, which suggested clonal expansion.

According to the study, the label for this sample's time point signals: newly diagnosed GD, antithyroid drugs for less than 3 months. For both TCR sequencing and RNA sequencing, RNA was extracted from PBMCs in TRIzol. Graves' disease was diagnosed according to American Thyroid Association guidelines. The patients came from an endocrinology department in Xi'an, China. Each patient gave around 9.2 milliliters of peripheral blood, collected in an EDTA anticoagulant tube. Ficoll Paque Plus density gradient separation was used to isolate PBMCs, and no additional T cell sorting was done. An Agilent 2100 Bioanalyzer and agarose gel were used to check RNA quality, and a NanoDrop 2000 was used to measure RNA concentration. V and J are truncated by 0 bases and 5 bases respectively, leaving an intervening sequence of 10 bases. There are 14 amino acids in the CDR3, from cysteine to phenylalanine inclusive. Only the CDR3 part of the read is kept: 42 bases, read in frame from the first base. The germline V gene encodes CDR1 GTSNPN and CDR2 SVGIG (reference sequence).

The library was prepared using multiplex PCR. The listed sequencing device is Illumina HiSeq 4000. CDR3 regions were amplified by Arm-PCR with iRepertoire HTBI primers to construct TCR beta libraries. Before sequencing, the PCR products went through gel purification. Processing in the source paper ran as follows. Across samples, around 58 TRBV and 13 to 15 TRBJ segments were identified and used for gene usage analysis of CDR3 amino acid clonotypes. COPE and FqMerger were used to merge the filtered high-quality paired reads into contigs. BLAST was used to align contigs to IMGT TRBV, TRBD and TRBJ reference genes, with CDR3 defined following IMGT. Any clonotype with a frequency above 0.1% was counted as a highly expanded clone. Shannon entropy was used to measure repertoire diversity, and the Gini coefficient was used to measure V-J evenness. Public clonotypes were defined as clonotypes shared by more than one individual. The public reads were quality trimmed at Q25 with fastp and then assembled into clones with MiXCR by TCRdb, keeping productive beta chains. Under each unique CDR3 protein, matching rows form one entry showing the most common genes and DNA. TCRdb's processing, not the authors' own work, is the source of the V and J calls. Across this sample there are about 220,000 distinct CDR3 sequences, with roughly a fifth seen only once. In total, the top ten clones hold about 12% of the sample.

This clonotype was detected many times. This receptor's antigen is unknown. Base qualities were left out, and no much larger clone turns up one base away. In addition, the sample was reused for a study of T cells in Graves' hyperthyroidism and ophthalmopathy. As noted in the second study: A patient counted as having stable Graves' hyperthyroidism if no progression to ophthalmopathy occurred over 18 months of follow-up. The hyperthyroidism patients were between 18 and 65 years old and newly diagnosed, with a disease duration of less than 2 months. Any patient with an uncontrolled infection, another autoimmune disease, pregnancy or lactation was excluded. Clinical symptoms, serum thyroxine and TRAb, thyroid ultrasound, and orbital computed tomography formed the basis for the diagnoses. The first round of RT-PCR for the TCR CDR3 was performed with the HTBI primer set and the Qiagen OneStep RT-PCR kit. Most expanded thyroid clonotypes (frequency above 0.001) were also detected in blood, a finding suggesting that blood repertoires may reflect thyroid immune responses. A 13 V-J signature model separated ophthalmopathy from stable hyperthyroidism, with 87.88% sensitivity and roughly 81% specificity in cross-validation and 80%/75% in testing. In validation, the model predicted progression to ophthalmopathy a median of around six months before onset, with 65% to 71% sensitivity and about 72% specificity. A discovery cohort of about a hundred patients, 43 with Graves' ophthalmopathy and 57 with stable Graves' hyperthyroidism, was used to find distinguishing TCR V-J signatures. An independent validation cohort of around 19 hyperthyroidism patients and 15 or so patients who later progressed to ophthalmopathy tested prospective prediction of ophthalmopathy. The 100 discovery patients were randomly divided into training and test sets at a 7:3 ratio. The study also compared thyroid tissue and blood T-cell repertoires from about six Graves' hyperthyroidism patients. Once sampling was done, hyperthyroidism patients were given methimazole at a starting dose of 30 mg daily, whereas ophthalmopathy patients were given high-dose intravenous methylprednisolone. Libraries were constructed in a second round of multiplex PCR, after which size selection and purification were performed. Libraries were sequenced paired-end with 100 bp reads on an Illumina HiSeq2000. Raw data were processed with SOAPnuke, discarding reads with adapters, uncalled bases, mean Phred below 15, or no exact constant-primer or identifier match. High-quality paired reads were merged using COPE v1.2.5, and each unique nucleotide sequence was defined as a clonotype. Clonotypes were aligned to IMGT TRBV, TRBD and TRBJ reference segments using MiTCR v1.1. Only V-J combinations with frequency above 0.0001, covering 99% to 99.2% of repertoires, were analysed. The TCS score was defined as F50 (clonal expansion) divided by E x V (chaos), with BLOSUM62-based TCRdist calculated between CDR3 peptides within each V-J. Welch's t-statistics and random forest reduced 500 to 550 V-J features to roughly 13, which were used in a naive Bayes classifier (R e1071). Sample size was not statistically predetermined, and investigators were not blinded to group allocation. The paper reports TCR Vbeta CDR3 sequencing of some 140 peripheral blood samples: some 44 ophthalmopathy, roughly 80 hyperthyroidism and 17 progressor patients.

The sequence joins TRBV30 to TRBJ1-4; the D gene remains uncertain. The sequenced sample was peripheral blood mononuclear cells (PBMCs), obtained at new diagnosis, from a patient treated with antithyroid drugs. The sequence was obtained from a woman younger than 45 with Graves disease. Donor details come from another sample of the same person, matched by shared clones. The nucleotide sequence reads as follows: TGTGCCTGGAGTGTACGAGGGCCGAATGAAAAACTGTTTTTT. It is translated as CAWSVRGPNEKLFF.